The rows below give T cell receptor beta chains drawn from one sample of a study of blood T cell repertoires in COVID-19. Clones were read by immunoSEQ multiplex PCR, and TCRdb kept only the in-frame ones, dropping some. The sample has about 370,000 clones, 80% to 90% seen once. Material for sequencing was PBMCs or T cells enriched from blood (not recorded which). Every receptor here comes from a man aged 18 to 29 who had recovered from COVID-19. The CDR3 runs from the conserved cysteine through the conserved F or W. D genes are given only for firm matches. The listing skips clone size in some rows; elsewhere it reads once, few, many or a size class.

TRBV2	NA	TRBJ1-5	NA	TGTGCCAGCAGTGAAACCCACAGAGGCAATCAGCCCCAGCATTTT	CASSETHRGNQPQHF
TRBV5-6	TRBD1	TRBJ2-7	NA	TGTGCCAGCAGCCGCGGACAGGCCAACTACGAGCAGTACTTC	CASSRGQANYEQYF
TRBV27	TRBD2	TRBJ2-7	once	TGTGCCAGCCAATCTTATAGCGGGAGGGTTAAGGGGCAGTACTTC	CASQSYSGRVKGQYF
TRBV3-1/TRBV3-2	TRBD2	TRBJ2-1	NA	TGTGCCAGCAGTCCCGGACTAGCGGGAGTCAATGAGCAGTTCTTC	CASSPGLAGVNEQFF
TRBV18	NA	TRBJ1-1	NA	TGTGCCAGCTCACCAGCAGGGAACACTGAAGCTTTCTTT	CASSPAGNTEAFF
TRBV20-1	NA	TRBJ2-7	NA	TGCAGTGCCACAAGAGAGCAGTACTTC	CSATREQYF
TRBV19	NA	TRBJ1-5	NA	TGTGCCAGTAGTACTAGGGGGTTCGGCAATCAGCCCCAGCATTTT	CASSTRGFGNQPQHF
TRBV25-1	NA	TRBJ1-6	NA	TGTGCCAGCAGTGATGGGCCCTTCGGCAATTCACCCCTCCACTTT	CASSDGPFGNSPLHF
TRBV7-6	TRBD1	TRBJ2-2	NA	TGTGCCAGCAGCTTGGGACAGAGCGCGAACACCGGGGAGCTGTTTTTT	CASSLGQSANTGELFF
TRBV27	NA	TRBJ1-5	NA	TGTGCCAGCAGTTCCCAGGGTGAGCGGGGACAGCCCCAGCATTTT	CASSSQGERGQPQHF
TRBV19	NA	TRBJ2-3	NA	TGTGCCAGTAGTCTGACGGGGGGCACAGATACGCAGTATTTT	CASSLTGGTDTQYF
TRBV2	TRBD1	TRBJ2-7	NA	TGTGCCAGCAATTCCCCGGGACAGGGCAGTTACGAGCAGTACTTC	CASNSPGQGSYEQYF
TRBV2	NA	TRBJ2-7	NA	TGTGCCAGCAGTGAAATCCGGAGGGTTCAGTACTTC	CASSEIRRVQYF
TRBV9	NA	TRBJ2-2	NA	TGTGCCAGCAGCGTGGCCCCGGGTACCGGGGAGCTGTTTTTT	CASSVAPGTGELFF
TRBV7-9	NA	TRBJ1-5	NA	TGTGCCAGCAGCTTAGGACAGGCCGAACAGCCCCAGCATTTT	CASSLGQAEQPQHF
TRBV4-3	TRBD1	TRBJ2-7	few	TGCGCCAGCAGCCAAGAGTGGACAGGGGGTTACGAGCAGTACTTC	CASSQEWTGGYEQYF